These 25 T cell receptor beta chains share one sample of origin, sequenced in a study of response to subunit inactivated influenza vaccine. From the RT-PCR reads, TCRdb called clonotypes with MiXCR, one entry per CDR3 protein. The sample consists of over 650,000 distinct CDR3 sequences, approximately 18% of them appearing once. Sequenced material: PBMCs from blood, taken 5 days after vaccination. Source of these receptors: a man aged 45-60 years who received an inactivated influenza vaccine.

This clonotype was counted a few times. V and J are TRBV29-1 and TRBJ2-7, with D possibly called TRBD1 or TRBD2 (5 bases each). The V end was cut by 6 bases, the J end by 5 bases, with 14 bases between. There are 12 residues in the CDR3. Germline-derived CDR1 and CDR2 are SQVTM and ANQGSEA. CDR3 nucleotide sequence: TGCAGCGTCCTCTCCAGGGAGAACGAGCAGTACTTC. Amino acids: CSVLSRENEQYF.

About this clonotype: An end of the junction differs from the germline gene, which may be a read error. CDR3 in amino acids: CASSLALGVEDF. In DNA, the CDR3 is TGTGCCAGCAGCTTAGCCCTGGGCGTAGAGGACTTC. The chain uses TRBV7-9 and TRBJ2-5, with no clear D. The CDR3 runs 12 residues. Germline values: CDR1 SEHNR, CDR2 FQNEAQ (reference sequence).

This clonotype came up a few times. The chain uses TRBV6-1 and TRBJ1-1; D unclear. With 4 bases removed from V and 0 bases from J, the gap between germline ends came to 6 bases. This CDR3 comprises 13 residues. Germline CDR1 is MNHNS and CDR2 is SASEGT. The CDR3 is CASSVTLNTEAFF. The CDR3, as DNA: TGTGCCAGCAGTGTGACACTGAACACTGAAGCTTTCTTT.

This clonotype was counted at least ten times. The chain carries TRBV5-1 and TRBJ2-3; 8 nucleotides align to TRBD2. Germline loops: CDR1 SGHRS, CDR2 YFSETQ. The CDR3 covers 15 residues. Trimming at V came to 4 bases and at J to 1 base, leaving 5 bases not matched to a gene. CDR3 DNA sequence: TGCGCCAGCAGCCCAAAGGGACTAGGCACAGATACGCAGTATTTT. This encodes CASSPKGLGTDTQYF.

This clonotype was counted many times. The rearrangement links TRBV29-1 to TRBJ2-1, with 7 bases lining up with TRBD1. The length of the CDR3 is 14 residues. The germline CDR1 and CDR2 sequences are SQVTM and ANQGSEA. J lost 0 bases, V lost 5 bases, and 4 bases had no gene match. The CDR3 here is CSVNTGVSYNEQFF. CDR3 bases: TGCAGCGTTAATACAGGGGTCTCCTACAATGAGCAGTTCTTC.

This clonotype was counted at least ten times. The J gene is TRBJ2-3, the V gene TRBV11-2; D gene uncertain. Trimming left V 3 bases short and J 0 bases short, with 10 bases between. The CDR3 covers 15 residues. The germline V gene encodes CDR1 SGHAT and CDR2 FQNNGV. CDR3: CASSLRQLSTDTQYF. The CDR3, as DNA: TGTGCCAGCAGCTTGCGGCAGCTTAGCACAGATACGCAGTATTTT.

This clonotype was seen a few times. This sequence joins TRBV20-1 and TRBJ2-7, with 13 bases lining up with TRBD2. Per germline, CDR1 DFQATT and CDR2 SNEGSKA (reference sequence). This CDR3 is built from 14 residues. With 6 bases clipped from V and 7 bases from J, the junction kept 9 bases outside the gene matches. The CDR3 nucleotides read TGCAGTGCCTTTGGACTAGCGGGAGCGAGAGAGCAGTACTTC. This codes for CSAFGLAGAREQYF.

This clonotype was counted only a few times. The chain combines TRBV20-1 with TRBJ2-1; 8 positions agree with TRBD2. The CDR3 is 15 residues long. Per the germline V gene, CDR1 is DFQATT and CDR2 is SNEGSKA (reference sequence). With 1 base clipped from V and 7 bases from J, the junction kept 9 bases outside the gene matches. The CDR3 protein is CSARVPGTRANEQFF. CDR3 nucleotide sequence: TGCAGTGCTAGAGTCCCCGGGACTAGAGCGAATGAGCAGTTCTTC.

This clonotype was observed at least ten times. The rearrangement uses TRBV12-3 or TRBV12-4 and TRBJ1-5; D gene ambiguous. This CDR3 spans 15 amino acids. V was pared by 1 base and J by 1 base, with 8 bases between. The CDR3 protein is CASSLEGGSNQPQHF. DNA of the CDR3: TGTGCCAGCAGTTTAGAGGGCGGGAGCAATCAGCCCCAGCATTTT.

This clonotype was recorded a few times. The V and J genes are TRBV28 and TRBJ2-7; D possibly corresponds to TRBD2 (6 bases). The germline V gene has CDR1 MDHEN and CDR2 SYDVKM. The V end was cut by 2 bases, the J end by 3 bases, with 8 bases between. There are 13 residues in the CDR3. The CDR3 spells CASSLGRFYEQYF. CDR3 sequence (DNA): TGTGCCAGCAGTTTAGGGAGGTTCTACGAGCAGTACTTC.

This clonotype was found many times. The chain uses TRBV5-1 and TRBJ2-2; 7 positions match TRBD2. V trimming: 0 bases; J trimming: 2 bases; junction bases outside the gene matches: 4. CDR3 length: 16 amino acids. The V gene's germline CDR1 is SGHRS and CDR2 YFSETQ. The CDR3 protein is CASSLVAGVNTGELFF. The DNA of the CDR3 is TGCGCCAGCAGCTTGGTCGCGGGAGTAAACACCGGGGAGCTGTTTTTT.

This clonotype was counted between two and nine times. The V gene is TRBV6-4, the J gene TRBJ2-3, with D maybe TRBD2 (6 bases). The V gene's germline CDR1 is MRHNA and CDR2 SNTAGT. V gave up 9 bases and J gave up 1 base, with 11 bases separating them. This CDR3 has 13 residues. Here the CDR3 DNA reads TGTGCCAGGGGGGGTGACTGCACAGATACGCAGTATTTT. Translation: CARGGDCTDTQYF.

This clonotype was recorded a few times. V and J are TRBV5-1 and TRBJ2-7; D gene uncertain. The CDR3 loop spans 13 amino acids. Germline V gene data show CDR1 as SGHRS and CDR2 as YFSETQ. The germline V and J ends were trimmed by 0 bases and 5 bases, with 9 bases remaining between them. CDR3 protein: CASSLGRLNEQYF. The CDR3 DNA sequence: TGCGCCAGCAGCTTGGGACGGCTTAACGAGCAGTACTTC.

The gene calls are TRBV12-3 or TRBV12-4 and TRBJ2-2, with no clear D. Trimming cost V 3 bases and J 7 bases, with 6 bases left between them. The CDR3 is made up of 12 amino acids. CDR3 DNA sequence: TGTGCCAGCAGTTTTCAGAGCGGGGAGCTGTTTTTT. As protein: CASSFQSGELFF.

There are a few counts of this clonotype. The chain links TRBV12-3 or TRBV12-4 to TRBJ1-4, with D possibly being TRBD1 (6 bases). The CDR3 covers 15 residues. Deletions cut 3 bases from V and 8 bases from J, with 16 bases between. The CDR3 nucleotides read TGTGCCAGCAGTTTTTTTCTGGGGGCTAGGGAAAAACTGTTTTTT. Its translation: CASSFFLGAREKLFF.

In nucleotides, the CDR3 is TGCGCCAGCAGCCTAGCTACAGGGGGCTACCCCGGGGAGCTGTTTTTT. Its protein product is CASSLATGGYPGELFF. The chain combines TRBV5-1 with TRBJ2-2; 9 nucleotides align to TRBD1. This CDR3 has 16 residues. Germline CDR1 reads SGHRS; CDR2 reads YFSETQ. V dropped 4 bases and J dropped 6; count of bases not matched to a gene: 10. Full variable domain (rest looked up from reference TRBV5-1 and TRBJ2-2): KAGVTQTPRYLIKTRGQQVTLSCSPISGHRSVSWYQQTPGQGLQFLFEYFSETQRNKGNFPGRFSGRQFSNSRSEMNVSTLELGDSALYLCASSLATGGYPGELFFGEGSRLTVL.

The chain is built from TRBV6-2 or TRBV6-3 and TRBJ1-2; D unresolved. This CDR3 has 14 amino acids. V lost 6 bases and J lost 4, with 15 bases in between. CDR1 and CDR2 from the germline V gene are MNHEY and SVGEGT. The CDR3 sequence: CASRNHQQTYGYTF. Here the CDR3 DNA reads TGTGCCAGCAGAAACCATCAACAGACCTATGGCTACACCTTC.

The chain employs TRBV6-1 and TRBJ1-4; unclear D gene. Trimming stripped 4 bases from V and 4 bases from J, with 7 bases between. There are 13 residues in the CDR3. Germline CDR1 MNHNS, CDR2 SASEGT. The CDR3, as DNA: TGTGCCAGCAGTGTTACAATTAATGAAAAACTGTTTTTT. Translated: CASSVTINEKLFF.

This rearrangement joins TRBV24-1 to TRBJ2-3; D possibly matches TRBD1 or TRBD2 (5 bases each). Trimming cost V 7 bases and J 2 bases, with 15 bases left between them. The V gene's germline CDR1 is KGHDR and CDR2 SFDVKD. This CDR3 region has 15 residues. As DNA, the CDR3 is TGTGCCACCAGCCGAGGGGTACGGGTCACAGATACGCAGTATTTT. Amino acids: CATSRGVRVTDTQYF.

The chain recombines TRBV28 with TRBJ2-5; 8 bases map to TRBD2. This CDR3 spans 16 amino acids. The V gene's germline CDR1 is MDHEN and CDR2 SYDVKM. Germline trimming cut 1 base from V and 5 bases from J; bases unmatched to any gene: 9. This chain's CDR3 is CASSLLGAGTRETQYF. DNA for the CDR3: TGTGCCAGCAGTTTATTGGGGGCCGGGACTAGGGAGACCCAGTACTTC. The full variable domain, completed using reference TRBV28 and TRBJ2-5, is DVKVTQSSRYLVKRTGEKVFLECVQDMDHENMFWYRQDPGLGLRLIYFSYDVKMKEKGDIPEGYSVSREKKERFSLILESASTNQTSMYLCASSLLGAGTRETQYFGPGTRLLVL.

The V gene is TRBV2, the J gene TRBJ2-3; 7 positions match TRBD1. V gave up 6 bases and J gave up 1 base; unmatched junction bases: 7. Per the germline V gene, CDR1 is SNHLY and CDR2 is FYNNEI. The CDR3 is made up of 15 amino acids. CDR3 sequence reads: CASRGQSLGTDTQYF. CDR3 nucleotides: TGTGCCAGCAGGGGACAGAGCCTAGGCACAGATACGCAGTATTTT.

The rearrangement uses TRBV6-2 or TRBV6-3 and TRBJ2-7; tentative D call: TRBD1 (5 bases). Germline V lookup: CDR1 MNHEY, CDR2 SVGEGT. This CDR3 comprises 14 residues. The V and J ends lost 8 bases and 3 bases respectively, with 17 bases between them. The chain's CDR3 is CASGPRQQVYEQYF. DNA for the CDR3: TGTGCCAGCGGGCCTAGACAACAGGTCTACGAGCAGTACTTC.

V usage is TRBV2 and J usage is TRBJ1-1, with D unclear. CDR3 size: 13 residues. Per the germline V gene, CDR1 is SNHLY and CDR2 is FYNNEI. V lost 3 bases and J 7 bases, leaving 12 bases between the germline ends. CDR3: CASSDVLRREAFF. In DNA form, the CDR3 reads TGTGCCAGCAGTGATGTGCTGAGGCGTGAAGCTTTCTTT.

V gene TRBV20-1 combines with J gene TRBJ1-2; maybe TRBD1 (6 bases). The CDR3 spans 14 residues. Trimming cost V 4 bases and J 8 bases, with 20 bases left between them. Germline CDR1 and CDR2: DFQATT and SNEGSKA (reference sequence). The CDR3 spells CSATQQTGSRGYTF. The CDR3 nucleotides read TGCAGTGCTACCCAACAGACAGGTTCGAGAGGCTACACCTTC.

J is TRBJ2-2 and V is TRBV7-9; a weak D match, TRBD1 (6 bases). The CDR3 consists of 16 residues. CDR1 is SEHNR, CDR2 FQNEAQ, per germline (reference sequence). V was shortened by 5 bases and J by 0 bases, with 13 bases between the two germline ends. This CDR3 reads CASSQQGLANTGELFF. CDR3 coding DNA: TGTGCCAGCAGCCAACAGGGTTTAGCGAACACCGGGGAGCTGTTTTTT.